The rows below give T cell receptor beta chains drawn from one sample of a study of shared clonotypes between healthy human individuals. The data were produced by immunoSEQ multiplex PCR, yet TCRdb's version contains in-frame clones alone and is incomplete. The sample yields about 2,500,000 clones, just over 90% seen once. Sequenced sample: naive CD4+ T cells sorted from blood. These receptors came from a man in his late teens or twenties in good health. Both conserved end residues are part of each CDR3. Fields, in order: V gene, J gene, D gene, clone size, CDR3 protein, CDR3 DNA. D genes are given only for firm matches. Some rows mark clone size as missing; the rest say once, few, many or name a class of expanded clone.

TRBV10-3	TRBJ1-5	.	few	CAISEKSGGITHF	TGTGCCATCAGTGAGAAATCCGGGGGAATCACTCATTTT
TRBV2	TRBJ2-3	TRBD2	.	CASSGTSGGSDTQYF	TGTGCCAGCAGCGGGACTAGCGGGGGATCAGATACGCAGTATTTT
TRBV11-2	TRBJ2-1	.	.	CASSPQGVYSYNEQFF	TGTGCCAGCAGCCCTCAGGGAGTTTACTCCTACAATGAGCAGTTCTTC
TRBV5-1	TRBJ1-2	.	.	CASSLDPGTAGGYTF	TGCGCCAGCAGCCTCGACCCGGGGACCGCCGGCGGCTACACCTTC
TRBV5-1	TRBJ2-2	TRBD2	.	CASSLSGVVNTGELFF	TGCGCCAGCAGCTTGAGCGGGGTGGTGAACACCGGGGAGCTGTTTTTT
TRBV6-5	TRBJ2-1	TRBD2	.	CASRGLAGGRNEQFF	TGTGCCAGCAGGGGACTAGCGGGGGGCCGGAATGAGCAGTTCTTC
TRBV6-1	TRBJ2-4	TRBD2	.	CASSDTWGRDIQYF	TGTGCCAGCAGTGATACATGGGGGAGGGACATTCAGTACTTC
TRBV14	TRBJ2-1	TRBD2	.	CASSQDIGLAHNEQFF	TGTGCCAGCAGCCAAGATATCGGACTAGCTCACAATGAGCAGTTCTTC
TRBV4-1	TRBJ2-1	.	.	CASSLGETPYNEQFF	TGCGCCAGCAGCCTTGGGGAAACCCCCTACAATGAGCAGTTCTTC
TRBV6-4	TRBJ2-1	TRBD1	.	CASSERFGTGIYNEQFF	TGTGCCAGCAGTGAACGTTTCGGGACAGGTATTTACAATGAGCAGTTCTTC
TRBV18	TRBJ2-1	TRBD2	.	CASSPGTSAYNEQFF	TGTGCCAGCTCACCTGGGACTAGCGCTTACAATGAGCAGTTCTTC
TRBV4-2	TRBJ2-1	TRBD2	.	CASSQASGSRNEQFF	TGTGCCAGCAGCCAAGCAAGCGGGAGTAGGAATGAGCAGTTCTTC
TRBV7-9	TRBJ1-4	.	.	CASSSVGANEKLFF	TGTGCCAGCAGCTCGGTAGGGGCTAATGAAAAACTGTTTTTT
TRBV9	TRBJ2-2	.	.	CASAQTGLGTGELFF	TGTGCCAGCGCTCAGACAGGATTGGGCACCGGGGAGCTGTTTTTT
TRBV28	TRBJ2-5	.	.	CASSFLGGGLSETQYF	TGTGCCAGCAGTTTCTTGGGGGGGGGCCTCTCTGAGACCCAGTACTTC
TRBV5-4	TRBJ2-7	.	.	CASSPPQGSSYEQYF	TGTGCCAGCAGCCCCCCTCAGGGAAGCTCCTACGAGCAGTACTTC
TRBV2	TRBJ1-5	.	.	CASSAALSNQPQHF	TGTGCCAGCAGCGCAGCGTTGAGCAATCAGCCCCAGCATTTT
TRBV4-3	TRBJ1-1	.	.	CASSQGGIDTEAFF	TGCGCCAGCAGCCAAGGAGGGATAGACACTGAAGCTTTCTTT
TRBV7-2	TRBJ2-1	TRBD2	.	CASSLAGTSGRNEQFF	TGTGCCAGCAGCTTAGCCGGGACTAGCGGGAGGAATGAGCAGTTCTTC
TRBV7-2	TRBJ2-3	TRBD2	once	CASRRLAGATQYF	TGTGCCAGCAGAAGACTAGCGGGAGCTACGCAGTATTTT
TRBV6-5	TRBJ2-6	.	once	CATRESGANVLTF	TGTGCCACCAGGGAATCTGGGGCCAACGTCCTGACTTTC
TRBV5-5	TRBJ1-5	TRBD1	.	CASSLAGQGVYQPQHF	TGTGCCAGCAGCTTGGCCGGCCAGGGGGTTTATCAGCCCCAGCATTTT
TRBV7-2	TRBJ2-1	TRBD2	.	CASSPSGLGYNEQFF	TGTGCCAGCAGCCCTTCGGGACTAGGATACAATGAGCAGTTCTTC
TRBV7-2	TRBJ2-7	.	.	CASSLLRTPYEQYF	TGTGCCAGCAGCTTACTCAGGACCCCCTACGAGCAGTACTTC
TRBV27	TRBJ2-3	TRBD1	.	CASSLGRQGRTDTQYF	TGTGCCAGCAGTTTAGGTCGACAGGGAAGAACAGATACGCAGTATTTT
TRBV4-3	TRBJ2-1	.	.	CASSQGLSIVENEQFF	TGCGCCAGCAGCCAAGGACTGTCTATCGTGGAAAATGAGCAGTTCTTC
TRBV5-1	TRBJ2-3	.	.	CASSQTGSTDTQYF	TGCGCCAGCAGCCAGACAGGTAGCACAGATACGCAGTATTTT
TRBV18	TRBJ1-5	.	.	CASSPFNSGQNQPQHF	TGTGCCAGCTCCCCTTTTAATTCAGGGCAGAACCAGCCCCAGCATTTT
TRBV21-1	TRBJ2-1	.	.	CASRTSGLPTNEQFF	TGTGCCAGCAGGACTAGCGGGCTACCTACAAATGAGCAGTTCTTC
TRBV9	TRBJ2-5	.	.	CASSVGGRPQETQYF	TGTGCCAGCAGCGTAGGTGGCAGACCACAAGAGACCCAGTACTTC
TRBV7-8	TRBJ1-4	.	.	CASSLVGVVGEKLFF	TGTGCCAGCAGCTTAGTTGGGGTGGTGGGTGAAAAACTGTTTTTT
TRBV28	TRBJ1-6	.	.	CASSLQGEGFNSPLHF	TGTGCCAGCAGTCTACAGGGAGAGGGATTTAATTCACCCCTCCACTTT
TRBV9	TRBJ2-7	TRBD2	.	CASSPRLAGVSEQYF	TGTGCCAGCAGCCCTAGACTAGCGGGAGTCTCCGAGCAGTACTTC
TRBV5-6	TRBJ2-7	.	.	CASSLSGQISYEQYF	TGTGCCAGCAGCTTGTCGGGACAAATCTCCTACGAGCAGTACTTC
TRBV9	TRBJ1-5	.	.	CASTPRGNGNQPQHF	TGTGCCAGCACCCCGCGCGGGAATGGGAATCAGCCCCAGCATTTT